What follows are 19 T cell receptor beta chains derived from one specimen sequenced in a study of blood T cells in healthy people across ages. With a J-beta primer mix and a sample-barcoded 5' primer, a second PCR ran about 7 to 11 cycles. Each CDR3 protein is one row after TCRdb ran MiXCR on the 5' RACE reads. The sample holds fewer than 2,000,000 distinct CDR3 sequences, almost 35% seen once. The specimen was blood. Every receptor here comes from a woman aged 30 to 39 in good health.

This sequence joins TRBV5-1 and TRBJ1-2; no clear D. The CDR3 length is 14 residues. The germline V and J ends were trimmed by 2 bases and 6 bases, with 14 bases remaining between them. Germline V CDR1 and CDR2: SGHRS, YFSETQ. The CDR3 DNA reads as TGCGCCAGCAGCTTTCCCTCCATTGGGGATGGCTACACCTTC. Amino acid sequence: CASSFPSIGDGYTF.

The chain employs TRBV20-1 and TRBJ2-7; 13 nucleotides line up with TRBD2. Losses at the gene ends were 4 bases for V and 5 bases for J; bases not matched to a gene: 5. The germline V gene has CDR1 DFQATT and CDR2 SNEGSKA (reference sequence). The CDR3 spans 14 residues. The CDR3 nucleotides are TGCAGTGCTAAGGGGACTAGCGGGAAGGACGAGCAGTACTTC. This translates into CSAKGTSGKDEQYF.

The chain has TRBV7-6 and TRBJ2-7, with D unclear. CDR3 length: 17 residues. Deletions cut 3 bases from V and 2 bases from J, with 20 bases between. Germline-derived CDR1 and CDR2 are SGHVS and FNYEAQ. The CDR3 reads CASSLQPKGVSTYEQYF. Written as DNA, the CDR3 is TGTGCCAGCAGCTTGCAGCCCAAGGGCGTATCAACCTACGAGCAGTACTTC.

A few counts support this clonotype. The V call is TRBV3-1, the J call TRBJ2-7; possible D gene TRBD2, 5 bases. Germline CDR1 and CDR2: LGHDT and YNNKEL (reference sequence). This CDR3 is built from 14 residues. The V end lost 1 base, the J end lost 2 bases, and 9 bases lay between the germline ends. CDR3 DNA sequence: TGTGCCAGCAGCCAAGGGGAGATTGCCTACGAGCAGTACTTC. It is translated as CASSQGEIAYEQYF.

This clonotype was observed a handful of times. The gene calls are TRBV20-1 and TRBJ1-2, with 10 bases fitting TRBD1. Trimming at V came to 3 bases and at J to 8 bases, leaving 3 bases not matched to a gene. The length of the CDR3 is 12 residues. The germline CDR1 and CDR2 sequences are DFQATT and SNEGSKA (reference sequence). CDR3 protein: CSARLTGGGYTF. The CDR3 DNA reads TGCAGTGCTAGGCTGACAGGGGGCGGCTACACCTTC.

This clonotype came up a few times. The chain couples TRBV25-1 to TRBJ2-7; the match to TRBD2 covers 9 bases. J lost 0 bases, V lost 6 bases, and 3 bases had no gene match. Germline V gives CDR1 MGHDK, CDR2 SYGVNS. This CDR3 spans 14 amino acids. The CDR3 loop reads CASRNSGSSYEQYF. CDR3 nucleotide sequence: TGTGCCAGCAGGAATAGCGGGAGCTCCTACGAGCAGTACTTC.

The gene calls are TRBV12-3 or TRBV12-4 and TRBJ2-1; D perhaps matches TRBD1 (6 bases). The CDR3 extends over 15 amino acids. Trimming took off 2 bases at V and 10 bases at J, with 18 bases between the two ends. The CDR3: CASSLSSAGALEQFF. The CDR3 bases are TGTGCCAGCAGTTTATCTTCGGCAGGGGCATTGGAGCAGTTCTTC.

The chain is built from TRBV6-5 and TRBJ2-7; TRBD1 matches 9 bases. The CDR3 runs to 16 residues. Trimming took 4 bases from V and 2 from J; bases not matched to a gene: 9. Per germline, CDR1 MNHEY and CDR2 SVGAGI. As DNA, the CDR3 is TGTGCCAGCAGTTTGGGGACAGGGAATACTGCCTACGAGCAGTACTTC. It is translated as CASSLGTGNTAYEQYF.

The chain combines TRBV6-5 with TRBJ2-7; tentatively, D is TRBD1 or TRBD2 (6 bases each). The CDR3 is 12 residues long. V lost 2 bases and J 7 bases, leaving 9 bases between the germline ends. Germline loops: CDR1 MNHEY, CDR2 SVGAGI. CDR3 DNA: TGTGCCAGCAGTTACCGGGGGCAAGAGCAGTACTTC. This encodes CASSYRGQEQYF.

This chain joins TRBV12-3 or TRBV12-4 and TRBJ1-1; no definite D call. The CDR3 sequence is 11 residues long. Deletions cut 10 bases from V and 4 bases from J, with 10 bases between. The CDR3 region has the DNA TGTGCCACCGCCCAGACCACTGAAGCTTTCTTT. This translates into CATAQTTEAFF.

Many counts were recorded for this clonotype. The V call is TRBV28, the J call TRBJ2-1; TRBD2 matches 10 bases. The CDR3 sequence is 14 residues long. The ends lost 6 bases at V and 6 bases at J; junction bases unmatched: 5. Germline assignment: CDR1 MDHEN and CDR2 SYDVKM. The CDR3 DNA is TGTGCCAGCAGCTCCCGACTAGCGGGCAATGAGCAGTTCTTC. It specifies CASSSRLAGNEQFF.

V gene TRBV6-2 or TRBV6-3 combines with J gene TRBJ2-7, with a tentative D call TRBD1 (6 bases). The CDR3 has 15 residues. The germline V and J ends were trimmed by 6 bases and 0 bases, with 15 bases remaining between them. The germline CDR1 and CDR2 sequences are MNHEY and SVGEGT. For the CDR3, the DNA is TGTGCCAGCAGGCTATACAGGGTTAGCTCCTACGAGCAGTACTTC. Its protein is CASRLYRVSSYEQYF.

The CDR3, as DNA: TGTGCCAGCAGTTTACCCAAGACGCCTCGGGAGCTGTTTTTT. It yields the protein CASSLPKTPRELFF. The gene calls are TRBV28 and TRBJ2-2; D is unresolved. V was clipped by 2 bases and J by 9 bases, with 13 bases between them. Germline CDR1 MDHEN, CDR2 SYDVKM. The CDR3 has 14 amino acids.

The CDR3 is CASSLGPFEQYF. The CDR3 DNA follows: TGTGCCAGCAGCCTAGGGCCGTTCGAGCAGTACTTC. V is TRBV3-1 and J is TRBJ2-7; D call uncertain. The germline CDR1 and CDR2 sequences are LGHDT and YNNKEL (reference sequence). The CDR3 is 12 residues long. V was shortened by 4 bases and J by 6 bases, with 10 bases between the two germline ends.

Ten or more counts support this clonotype. CDR3 region: CASSLTGSYEQYF. The CDR3 coding sequence is TGTGCCAGCAGCTTGACAGGGTCCTACGAGCAGTACTTC. The chain couples TRBV28 to TRBJ2-7; 7 bases line up with TRBD1. The V segment lost 6 bases and the J segment 1 base; nucleotides outside the gene matches: 3. The CDR3 extends over 13 amino acids. CDR1 MDHEN and CDR2 SYDVKM come from the germline V gene.

This clonotype was recorded at least ten times. CDR3 DNA: TGTGCCAGCAGCCAAGATAAGGGCTACAATGAGCAGTTCTTC. Its translation is CASSQDKGYNEQFF. This rearrangement joins TRBV4-2 to TRBJ2-1; D is uncertain. The CDR3 runs to 14 residues. Between the trimmed V and J ends, which lost 0 bases and 3 bases, there was a span of 6 bases. Germline CDR1 reads LGHNA; CDR2 reads YNFKEQ.

The chain employs TRBV6-6 and TRBJ1-2; 9 nucleotides align to TRBD1. V lost 8 bases to trimming and J lost 6 bases; unmatched junction nucleotides: 7. CDR1 MNHNY and CDR2 SVGAGI come from the germline V gene (reference sequence). The CDR3 consists of 13 residues. CDR3 loop: CASGTGSRNGYTF. The CDR3 coding sequence is TGTGCCAGCGGGACAGGGAGTCGTAATGGCTACACCTTC.

This chain links TRBV20-1 with TRBJ2-1; 9 nucleotides line up with TRBD2. Germline trimming cut 0 bases from V and 8 bases from J; bases unmatched to any gene: 8. The CDR3 length is 15 residues. The germline V gene encodes CDR1 DFQATT and CDR2 SNEGSKA (reference sequence). The CDR3 DNA follows: TGCAGTGCTAGAGATCTGGCGGGAGGGGGGTATGAGCAGTTCTTC. The encoded protein is CSARDLAGGGYEQFF.

This chain joins TRBV30 and TRBJ2-5, with TRBD2 as a possible D gene (6 bases). Germline CDR1 GTSNPN, CDR2 SVGIG (reference sequence). CDR3 length equals 14 residues. Trimming stripped 4 bases from V and 5 bases from J, with 17 bases between. The CDR3 region has the DNA TGTGCCTGGAAGGGAGGCGGAGGAGGGGAGACCCAGTACTTC. As protein: CAWKGGGGGETQYF.